These 25 T cell receptor beta chains were all obtained from the same sample, sequenced in a study of shared T cell receptors in the human thymus. TCRdb's table, derived via immunoSEQ multiplex PCR, lists solely in-frame clones and lacks some. The profile shows a few hundred thousand clones, over 90% of them singletons. Sequencing was performed on thymocytes. The receptor source for this set is a human donor.

The chain couples TRBV14 to TRBJ2-1; the match to TRBD2 covers 16 bases. The CDR3 length is 21 residues. V gave up 4 bases and J gave up 2 bases; unmatched junction bases: 14. Germline assignment: CDR1 SGHDN and CDR2 FVKESK. CDR3 protein: CASSPSLIGGLAGGPYNEQFF. The CDR3 nucleotides read TGTGCCAGCAGCCCTTCCCTGATAGGGGGACTAGCGGGAGGGCCCTACAATGAGCAGTTCTTC.

V and J are TRBV19 and TRBJ1-5; D is possibly TRBD1 (6 bases). CDR3 length: 19 residues. The V gene's germline CDR1 is LNHDA and CDR2 SQIVND (reference sequence). Trimming removed 7 bases at V and 5 bases at J, with 30 bases between. CDR3 residues: CASITSHYGGTTRHQPQHF. CDR3 sequence (DNA): TGTGCCAGTATTACTTCCCATTATGGGGGCACCACTCGCCATCAGCCCCAGCATTTT.

V usage is TRBV15 and J usage is TRBJ2-1, with 10 bases that match TRBD1. V lost 0 bases, J lost 7 bases, and 6 bases stayed unmatched. This CDR3 region has 16 residues. The V gene's germline CDR1 is LNHNV and CDR2 YYDKDF (reference sequence). DNA of the CDR3: TGTGCCACCAGCAGAGATCGGGGACAGGGGCCAAATGAGCAGTTCTTC. This translates into CATSRDRGQGPNEQFF.

The chain uses TRBV7-8 and TRBJ2-7; possibly TRBD2 for D (6 bases). The ends were cut back, 6 bases at V and 0 bases at J, with 24 bases in the middle. The V gene's germline CDR1 is SGHVS and CDR2 FQNEAQ. This CDR3 comprises 18 residues. The CDR3 is CASRTEGCGEATSYEQYF. The CDR3 bases are TGTGCCAGCAGAACAGAGGGATGCGGGGAAGCTACCTCCTACGAGCAGTACTTC. Full variable domain (rest looked up from reference TRBV7-8 and TRBJ2-7): GAGVSQSPRYKVAKRGQDVALRCDPISGHVSLFWYQQALGQGPEFLTYFQNEAQLDKSGLPSDRFFAERPEGSVSTLKIQRTQQEDSAVYLCASRTEGCGEATSYEQYFGPGTRLTVT.

The CDR3 region has the DNA TGCAGCGGCTCCGGGACAAACACCGACTATGGCTACACCTTC. Translated: CSGSGTNTDYGYTF. The V and J genes are TRBV29-1 and TRBJ1-2; the D gene is possibly TRBD1 (6 bases). CDR1 and CDR2 from the germline V gene are SQVTM and ANQGSEA. V was cut by 7 bases and J by 3 bases, with 18 bases left in between. This CDR3 comprises 14 residues.

The V and J genes are TRBV28 and TRBJ1-5; D not certain. Germline V gene lookup returns CDR1 MDHEN and CDR2 SYDVKM. V lost 0 bases and J lost 2, with 14 bases in between. The CDR3 is 17 amino acids. The CDR3 sequence is CASSLWHLRSGNQPQHF. The CDR3 nucleotides read TGTGCCAGCAGTTTATGGCACTTGAGGTCGGGCAATCAGCCCCAGCATTTT.

The chain recombines TRBV5-4 with TRBJ2-1; D assignment may be TRBD1 or TRBD2 (5 bases each). The CDR3 has 15 amino acids. V was cut by 5 bases and J by 3 bases, with 15 bases left in between. Germline CDR1 is SGHNT and CDR2 is YYREEE (reference sequence). CDR3 DNA: TGTGCCAGCAGTCCTACCGGGACCCTCTACAATGAGCAGTTCTTC. Translated: CASSPTGTLYNEQFF. The variable domain in full, completed from reference TRBV5-4 and TRBJ2-1, reads ETGVTQSPTHLIKTRGQQVTLRCSSQSGHNTVSWYQQALGQGPQFIFQYYREEENGRGNFPPRFSGLQFPNYSSELNVNALELDDSALYLCASSPTGTLYNEQFFGPGTRLTVL.

This clone was recorded only once. CDR3 nucleotide sequence: TGCGCCAGCAGCTTGCCCCCAGGGGGAACTGAAGCTTTCTTT. This sequence encodes CASSLPPGGTEAFF. This sequence joins TRBV5-1 and TRBJ1-1; TRBD1 matches 7 bases. J lost 5 bases, V lost 1 base, and 5 bases had no gene match. CDR1 is SGHRS, CDR2 YFSETQ, per germline. This CDR3 comprises 14 residues.

The chain links TRBV11-2 to TRBJ2-1; 8 nucleotides line up with TRBD2. The CDR3 length is 16 residues. With V trimmed by 5 bases and J by 4 bases, 10 bases remained unmatched. The V gene's germline CDR1 is SGHAT and CDR2 FQNNGV. CDR3 sequence (DNA): TGTGCCAGCAGCCCGATAGCGGTAGCGGGGTACAATGAGCAGTTCTTC. Its translation is CASSPIAVAGYNEQFF.

The chain carries TRBV7-2 and TRBJ2-3, with D possibly being TRBD1 (6 bases). This CDR3 region has 17 residues. The germline CDR1 and CDR2 sequences are SGHTA and FQGNSA. Trimming removed 5 bases at V and 1 base at J, with 19 bases between. The DNA of the CDR3 is TGTGCCAGCAGCCCAGGTTGGACAGCCTACCGCACAGATACGCAGTATTTT. Protein product: CASSPGWTAYRTDTQYF.

The chain uses TRBV7-2 and TRBJ1-4, with TRBD1 matching 7 bases. CDR3 size: 17 residues. The V segment lost 3 bases and the J segment 0 bases; nucleotides outside the gene matches: 7. CDR1 and CDR2 from the germline V gene are SGHTA and FQGNSA. In DNA, the CDR3 is TGTGCCAGCAGCTTGACAGGGTTATCTGCAACTAATGAAAAACTGTTTTTT. Translation gives CASSLTGLSATNEKLFF.

This chain connects TRBV7-9 to TRBJ2-7; weak D call: TRBD2 (8 bases). The germline V gene has CDR1 SEHNR and CDR2 FQNEAQ (reference sequence). This CDR3 region has 19 residues. Trimming took off 1 base at V and 2 bases at J, with 24 bases between the two ends. CDR3 amino acids: CASSLGRRGDSRSTYEQYF. The CDR3 DNA sequence: TGTGCCAGCAGCTTAGGTAGGCGGGGGGACAGCCGATCGACCTACGAGCAGTACTTC. Full variable domain (missing parts from reference TRBV7-9 and TRBJ2-7): DTGVSQNPRHKITKRGQNVTFRCDPISEHNRLYWYRQTLGQGPEFLTYFQNEAQLEKSRLLSDRFSAERPKGSFSTLEIQRTEQGDSAMYLCASSLGRRGDSRSTYEQYFGPGTRLTVT.

CDR3 region: CASSLLLSEQYF. CDR3 DNA: TGTGCCAGCAGCCTACTCCTTTCAGAGCAGTACTTC. V is TRBV2 and J is TRBJ2-7; D ambiguous. The germline CDR1 and CDR2 sequences are SNHLY and FYNNEI. Trimming removed 6 bases at V and 7 bases at J, with 13 bases between. The CDR3 sequence is 12 residues long.

The chain carries TRBV7-2 and TRBJ2-3, with 9 bases fitting TRBD2. CDR3 length equals 16 residues. Germline V gene sequence: CDR1 SGHTA, CDR2 FQGNSA. V lost 7 bases, J lost 7 bases, and 15 bases stayed unmatched. CDR3 sequence reads: CASTRTAGGPGNTQYF. In nucleotides, the CDR3 is TGTGCCAGCACCCGGACCGCGGGAGGGCCGGGAAATACGCAGTATTTT.

The rearrangement uses TRBV7-2 and TRBJ2-3; a weak D match, TRBD2 (5 bases). The V end was cut by 5 bases, the J end by 4 bases, with 19 bases between. CDR3 length equals 16 residues. The germline V gene encodes CDR1 SGHTA and CDR2 FQGNSA. DNA of the CDR3: TGTGCCAGCAGCAGCCCCCGAAGTGCCGGGGCAGATACGCAGTATTTT. Translated: CASSSPRSAGADTQYF.

The gene calls are TRBV6-7 and TRBJ2-7, with 9 bases lining up with TRBD1. TRBV6-7 is an open reading frame whose function is uncertain. This CDR3 has 14 residues. After removal of 8 bases from V and 5 bases from J, the junction contained 10 bases not matched to a gene. This CDR3 reads CASPRGTGFHEQYF. CDR3 DNA: TGTGCCAGCCCAAGGGGGACAGGGTTCCACGAGCAGTACTTC.

The V call is TRBV6-4, the J call TRBJ1-4; 9 bases line up with TRBD1. Germline-derived CDR1 and CDR2 are MRHNA and SNTAGT. This CDR3 contains 14 residues. The ends lost 3 bases at V and 6 bases at J; junction bases unmatched: 2. The CDR3 nucleotides are TGTGCCAGCAGTGAGACAGGGGGGGATGAAAAACTGTTTTTT. Translated, it gives CASSETGGDEKLFF.

The chain recombines TRBV7-9 with TRBJ1-2, with D possibly being TRBD1 (5 bases). The V and J ends lost 10 bases and 6 bases respectively, with 27 bases between them. The germline gives CDR1 SEHNR, CDR2 FQNEAQ (reference sequence). This CDR3 has 16 amino acids. CDR3 sequence (DNA): TGTGCCACCCCTACCCCCTTCAACACGGGGGGGGATGGCTACACCTTC. Translating gives CATPTPFNTGGDGYTF.

The rearrangement uses TRBV27 and TRBJ2-7; D may be TRBD1 (6 bases). V was pared by 7 bases and J by 4 bases, with 29 bases between. Germline CDR1 and CDR2: MNHEY and SMNVEV (reference sequence). The CDR3 covers 18 residues. CDR3 in DNA: TGTGCCAGCAAACCCCTAGGACCCGACAGGACCTTGGGGTACGAGCAGTACTTC. This encodes CASKPLGPDRTLGYEQYF.

V and J are TRBV19 and TRBJ1-4; 7 nucleotides line up with TRBD1. Germline loops: CDR1 LNHDA, CDR2 SQIVND (reference sequence). The CDR3 has 16 residues. The V gene end was trimmed by 6 bases and the J gene end by 5 bases; junction bases not matched to a gene: 12. The CDR3 reads CASRLERQGENEKLFF. CDR3 bases: TGTGCCAGTAGACTCGAGAGACAGGGCGAAAATGAAAAACTGTTTTTT.

V gene TRBV28 combines with J gene TRBJ2-1, with unresolved D. Between the trimmed V and J ends, which lost 4 bases and 4 bases, there was a span of 20 bases. Germline values: CDR1 MDHEN, CDR2 SYDVKM. The CDR3 has 17 amino acids. The CDR3 nucleotides are TGTGCCAGCAGTTCCGATTTGAAAGAGCGAATGTACAATGAGCAGTTCTTC. It is translated as CASSSDLKERMYNEQFF.

The chain combines TRBV6-1 with TRBJ2-7; TRBD2 aligns across 10 bases. J was trimmed by 3 bases and V by 4 bases; bases with no gene match: 12. CDR1 and CDR2 from the germline V gene are MNHNS and SASEGT. This CDR3 contains 17 residues. CDR3 nucleotides: TGTGCCAGCAGTGGACATACCACTAGCGGGGACAGCTACGAGCAGTACTTC. Amino acid sequence: CASSGHTTSGDSYEQYF.

The rearrangement links TRBV14 to TRBJ1-2; no clear D gene. Germline CDR1 reads SGHDN; CDR2 reads FVKESK. CDR3 length: 16 amino acids. Trimming left V 3 bases short and J 0 bases short, with 14 bases between. In DNA, the CDR3 is TGTGCCAGCAGCCAGACCAAGAGGACCCCTAACTATGGCTACACCTTC. This sequence encodes CASSQTKRTPNYGYTF.

The rearrangement links TRBV19 to TRBJ1-2; 7 bases are shared with TRBD1. This CDR3 has 16 amino acids. From germline, CDR1 is LNHDA and CDR2 SQIVND (reference sequence). The junction had 13 bases not matched to a gene; V was cut back by 5 bases and J by 4 bases. In DNA, the CDR3 is TGTGCCAGTAGTGCCAGACAGGGTTGGATCCGCTATGGCTACACCTTC. The encoded protein is CASSARQGWIRYGYTF.

A single count supports this clone. The chain is built from TRBV6-1 and TRBJ2-2; D may correspond to TRBD1 or TRBD2 (6 bases each). CDR3 length equals 17 residues. Germline CDR1 MNHNS, CDR2 SASEGT. V lost 1 base to trimming and J lost 0 bases, with 12 bases between them. As DNA, the CDR3 is TGTGCCAGCAGTGAAGAGGGGGGCCTCCCGAACACCGGGGAGCTGTTTTTT. Translation: CASSEEGGLPNTGELFF.